This is a list of T cell receptor beta chains from one sample in a study of vaccination effects on CD4 cells after COVID-19. Clones were sequenced by immunoSEQ multiplex PCR, and TCRdb holds only the in-frame ones, with some missing. Here the sample spans about 59,000 clones, 75% to 85% being singletons. For these TCRs, the target antigens are not known. This sample comprised CD4+ T cells from PBMCs cultured with HCoV-OC43 spike peptides, obtained after COVID-19 vaccination. Receptors originate from a human donor who received a COVID-19 vaccine. The CDR3 runs from the conserved cysteine through the conserved F or W. D genes are given only for firm matches. Clone size is not always given. Where it is, it says once, few, many or a class for expanded clones.

D: NA
J: TRBJ1-6
V: TRBV6-2/TRBV6-3
size: NA
DNA: TGTGCCAGCAGTTACTCGTTTGCTCCCCTCCACTTT
CDR3: CASSYSFAPLHF

D: TRBD2
J: TRBJ2-3
V: TRBV6-4
size: NA
DNA: TGTGCCAGCAGTGACGGCGGGGGGCCCACAGATACGCAGTATTTT
CDR3: CASSDGGGPTDTQYF

D: NA
J: TRBJ2-1
V: TRBV4-1
size: few
DNA: TGCGCCAGCAGCCAAGATGGTGTGGCCCGCTCCTACAATGAGCAGTTCTTC
CDR3: CASSQDGVARSYNEQFF

D: NA
J: TRBJ1-2
V: TRBV28
size: NA
DNA: TGTGCCAGCAGTTCCCCCCCACAGGCCAATGGCTACACCTTC
CDR3: CASSSPPQANGYTF

D: NA
J: TRBJ1-4
V: TRBV24-1
size: once
DNA: TGTGCCACCAGTGATGCGGGACGCCAGACCGAAAAACTGTTTTTT
CDR3: CATSDAGRQTEKLFF

D: TRBD1
J: TRBJ2-5
V: TRBV19
size: once
DNA: TGTGCCAGTAGTCGGACAGGGGGCCACGAGACCCAGTACTTC
CDR3: CASSRTGGHETQYF

D: TRBD1
J: TRBJ1-5
V: TRBV18
size: NA
DNA: TGTGCCAGCTCCCCTACAGGGGACAATCAGCCCCAGCATTTT
CDR3: CASSPTGDNQPQHF

D: NA
J: TRBJ2-5
V: TRBV5-1
size: NA
DNA: TGCGCCAGCAACCTCCAAAGGAGCTCGGCTGGAGAGACCCAGTACTTC
CDR3: CASNLQRSSAGETQYF

D: NA
J: TRBJ2-1
V: TRBV5-8
size: NA
DNA: TGTGCCAGCAGCTCCACCTACGAGCAGTTCTTC
CDR3: CASSSTYEQFF

D: TRBD2
J: TRBJ2-3
V: TRBV6-5
size: few
DNA: TGTGCCAGCAGGGCCCGGGGGGAAAGCACAGATACGCAGTATTTT
CDR3: CASRARGESTDTQYF

D: TRBD1
J: TRBJ1-5
V: TRBV19
size: NA
DNA: TGTGCCAGTAGTACCCTCGGGACAGGGTGGAATCAGCCCCAGCATTTT
CDR3: CASSTLGTGWNQPQHF